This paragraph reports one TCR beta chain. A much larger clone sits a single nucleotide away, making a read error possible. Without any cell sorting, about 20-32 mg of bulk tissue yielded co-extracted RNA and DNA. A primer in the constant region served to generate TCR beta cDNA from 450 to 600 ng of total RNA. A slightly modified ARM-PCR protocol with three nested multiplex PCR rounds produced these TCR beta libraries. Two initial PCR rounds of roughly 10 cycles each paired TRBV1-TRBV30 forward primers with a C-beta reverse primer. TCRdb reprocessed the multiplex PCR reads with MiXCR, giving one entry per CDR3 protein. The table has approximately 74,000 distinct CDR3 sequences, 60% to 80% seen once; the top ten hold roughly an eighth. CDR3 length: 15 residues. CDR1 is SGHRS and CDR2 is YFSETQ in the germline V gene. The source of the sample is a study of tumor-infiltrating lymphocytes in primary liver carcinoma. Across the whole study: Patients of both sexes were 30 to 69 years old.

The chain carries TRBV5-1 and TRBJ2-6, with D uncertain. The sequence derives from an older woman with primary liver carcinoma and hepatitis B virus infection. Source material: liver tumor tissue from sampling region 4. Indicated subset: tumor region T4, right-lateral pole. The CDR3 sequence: CAISLPTSGANVLTF. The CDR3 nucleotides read TGCGCCATCAGCTTGCCCACCTCTGGGGCCAACGTCCTGACTTTC. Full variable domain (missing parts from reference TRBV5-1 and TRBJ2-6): KAGVTQTPRYLIKTRGQQVTLSCSPISGHRSVSWYQQTPGQGLQFLFEYFSETQRNKGNFPGRFSGRQFSNSRSEMNVSTLELGDSALYLCAISLPTSGANVLTFGAGSRLTVL.